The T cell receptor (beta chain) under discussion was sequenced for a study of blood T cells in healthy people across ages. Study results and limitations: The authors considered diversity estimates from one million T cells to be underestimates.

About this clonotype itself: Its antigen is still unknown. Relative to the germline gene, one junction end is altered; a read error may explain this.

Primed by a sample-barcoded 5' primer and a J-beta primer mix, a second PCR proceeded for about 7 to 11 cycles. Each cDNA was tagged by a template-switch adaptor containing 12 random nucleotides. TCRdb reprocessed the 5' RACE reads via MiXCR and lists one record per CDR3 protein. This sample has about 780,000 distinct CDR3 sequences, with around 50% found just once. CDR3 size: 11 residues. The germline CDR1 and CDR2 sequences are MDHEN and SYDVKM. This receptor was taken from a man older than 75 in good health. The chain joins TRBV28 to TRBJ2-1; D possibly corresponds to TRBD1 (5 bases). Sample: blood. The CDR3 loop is CARSLTGHQFF. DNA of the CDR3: TGTGCCCGCAGCCTAACAGGACATCAGTTCTTC.